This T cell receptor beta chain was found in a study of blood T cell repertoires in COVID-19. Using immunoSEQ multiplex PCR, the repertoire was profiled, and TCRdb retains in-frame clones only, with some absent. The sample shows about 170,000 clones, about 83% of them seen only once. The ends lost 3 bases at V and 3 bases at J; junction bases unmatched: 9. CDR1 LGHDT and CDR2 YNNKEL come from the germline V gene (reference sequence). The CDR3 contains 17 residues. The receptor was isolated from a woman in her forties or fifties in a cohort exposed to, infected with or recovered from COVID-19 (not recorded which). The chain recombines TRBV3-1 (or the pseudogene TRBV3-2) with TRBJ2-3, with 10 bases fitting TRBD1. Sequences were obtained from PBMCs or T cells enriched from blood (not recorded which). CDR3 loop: CASSQKLRDRGTDTQYF. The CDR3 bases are TGTGCCAGCAGCCAGAAGCTCCGGGACAGGGGAACAGATACGCAGTATTTT.